The clone carrying this T cell receptor beta chain was detected a few times. Its specificity is not known. The entry originates in a study of T cell repertoires in cytomegalovirus infection. Overall study context: In the study, CMV epitopes included recently identified HLA-C-restricted and well-studied HLA-B-restricted ones. Based on public TCR beta signatures, there were indications of CMV infection and of a matching HLA type.

TCRdb processed the reads anew with MiXCR; each CDR3 protein has one entry. The data show some 590,000 distinct CDR3 sequences, around two fifths seen once. Study results and limitations: The response measured ex vivo was dominated by TCR beta clonotypes (HLA-C-restricted and CMV-specific). Accumulated public TCR beta family frequency recognized individuals carrying CMV together with the relevant HLA.

The V gene lost 3 bases and the J gene lost 9 bases, with 12 bases spanning the gap. CDR3 length: 13 amino acids. Germline values: CDR1 SGHTA, CDR2 FQGNSA. The source of this sequence is a human donor in good health (CMV status not recorded). Some clones in this sample may be carry-over from other donors' samples. The starting material was cultured PBMCs, obtained from culture after CMV antigen stimulation. V usage is TRBV7-2 and J usage is TRBJ2-1; D remains unclear. CDR3 sequence reads: CASSLGYWGEQFF. The CDR3 nucleotides read TGTGCCAGCAGCTTGGGTTATTGGGGTGAGCAGTTCTTC. Full variable domain (outside the CDR3, taken from reference TRBV7-2 and TRBJ2-1): GAGVSQSPSNKVTEKGKDVELRCDPISGHTALYWYRQSLGQGLEFLIYFQGNSAPDKSGLPSDRFSAERTGGSVSTLTIQRTQQEDSAVYLCASSLGYWGEQFFGPGTRLTVL.